This T cell receptor (beta chain) was sequenced for a study of shared clonotypes between healthy human individuals. V lost 2 bases and J 8 bases, leaving 11 bases between the germline ends. The CDR3 contains 13 residues. Germline V CDR1 and CDR2: MRHNA, SNTAGT. This clone was seen more than once but under ten times. Here immunoSEQ multiplex PCR was the method, and the copy in TCRdb shows in-frame clones only, minus some. The sample records some 2.3 million clones, 93% being singletons. The chain carries TRBV6-4 and TRBJ2-3, with unresolved D. The sequence came from a young man in good health. Some clones in this sample may be carry-over from other donors' samples. The material sequenced was naive CD4+ T cells from PBMCs. The subset: CD45RA+ positively selected. CDR3 nucleotide sequence: TGTGCCAGCAGTGACGATTCGCCAAGTACGCAGTATTTT. This codes for CASSDDSPSTQYF.